Below, 8 T cell receptor beta chains from the same sample are listed, as sequenced in a study of Graves' ophthalmopathy and Graves' hyperthyroidism. Investigators amplified TCR beta CDR3 regions from RNA transcripts. RT-PCR in the first round used HTBI primers; a second-round multiplex PCR followed. TCRdb recomputed calls from the multiplex PCR reads with MiXCR, one row per CDR3 protein. The sample comprises roughly 1.1 million distinct CDR3 sequences, approximately 35% of which are singletons, and around 10% rests with the top ten. The specimen sequenced was peripheral blood or thyroid tissue (not recorded which). The receptors shown here come from an adult man with Graves' hyperthyroidism.

The chain recombines TRBV10-3 with TRBJ1-2, with TRBD1 matching 9 bases. CDR3 length: 13 residues. Germline-derived CDR1 and CDR2 are ENHRY and SYGVKD. V trimming: 4 bases; J trimming: 7 bases; junction bases outside the gene matches: 4. The CDR3: CAISGTGEFGYTF. The CDR3 DNA sequence: TGTGCCATCAGTGGGACAGGGGAATTTGGCTACACCTTC.

This rearrangement joins TRBV12-3 or TRBV12-4 to TRBJ1-5; 8 positions match TRBD1. The trim removed 5 bases at V and 6 bases at J, leaving 9 bases unmatched. This CDR3 spans 15 amino acids. This chain's CDR3 is CASSQSGGAGQPQHF. CDR3 nucleotide sequence: TGTGCCAGCAGTCAGTCAGGGGGCGCGGGTCAGCCCCAGCATTTT.

This chain connects TRBV6-5 to TRBJ1-5; 8 nucleotides line up with TRBD1. This CDR3 region has 15 residues. V dropped 5 bases and J dropped 3; count of bases not matched to a gene: 6. Germline lookup yields CDR1 MNHEY and CDR2 SVGAGI. Here the CDR3 DNA reads TGTGCCAGCAGTGACGAGGACAGGGACAATCAGCCCCAGCATTTT. Its protein is CASSDEDRDNQPQHF.

The table lists this clonotype with many counts. The V call is TRBV19, the J call TRBJ1-2; D unclear. Germline-derived CDR1 and CDR2 are LNHDA and SQIVND (reference sequence). Trimming took 5 bases from V and 8 from J, leaving 15 bases between them. The CDR3 has 13 amino acids. CDR3 nucleotides: TGTGCCAGTAGTTCTCAAGCCTGGGTCGGCTACACCTTC. This sequence encodes CASSSQAWVGYTF.

In this sample, this clonotype turned up many times. The chain employs TRBV20-1 and TRBJ1-2; 7 nucleotides agree with TRBD1. The CDR3 totals 14 residues. CDR1 is DFQATT and CDR2 is SNEGSKA in the germline V gene (reference sequence). Losses at the gene ends were 0 bases for V and 6 bases for J; bases not matched to a gene: 7. The CDR3 reads CSARDRGRIDGYTF. CDR3 bases: TGCAGTGCTAGAGATAGGGGGCGCATCGATGGCTACACCTTC.

Points on this clonotype: This may come from a read error, since a much larger clone is one base off. The rearrangement links TRBV6-5 to TRBJ1-3, with D maybe TRBD1 (6 bases). The CDR3 sequence is 13 residues long. Germline V lookup: CDR1 MNHEY, CDR2 SVGAGI. Between the trimmed V and J ends, which lost 10 bases and 4 bases, there was a span of 14 bases. CDR3 nucleotides: TGTGCCAACGTCGGACAGCAAGGAAACACCATATATTTT. It specifies CANVGQQGNTIYF.

There are many counts of this clonotype. For the CDR3, the DNA is TGCGCCAGCAGCCACGGACAGGGTGACGAGCAGTACTTC. The encoded protein is CASSHGQGDEQYF. The chain couples TRBV4-3 to TRBJ2-7, with 8 bases fitting TRBD1. CDR3 size: 13 residues. Germline values: CDR1 LGHNA, CDR2 YSLEER. The junction had 3 bases not matched to a gene; V was cut back by 3 bases and J by 5 bases.

For this clonotype: A much more abundant neighbour one base away suggests this may be a read error. This rearrangement joins TRBV7-3 to TRBJ1-6; unclear D gene. This CDR3 spans 14 amino acids. The V gene lost 6 bases and the J gene lost 8 bases, with 14 bases spanning the gap. The germline gives CDR1 SGHTA, CDR2 FQGTGA. CDR3 amino acids: CASSSTGWDSPLHF. CDR3 sequence (DNA): TGTGCCAGCAGTTCGACGGGGTGGGATTCACCCCTCCACTTT. The full variable domain, its missing parts supplied by reference TRBV7-3 and TRBJ1-6, is GAGVSQTPSNKVTEKGKYVELRCDPISGHTALYWYRQSLGQGPEFLIYFQGTGAADDSGLPNDRFFAVRPEGSVSTLKIQRTERGDSAVYLCASSSTGWDSPLHFGNGTRLTVT.